Below are 21 T cell receptor beta chains sequenced from a single sample in a study of blood T cell repertoires in COVID-19. The protocol was immunoSEQ multiplex PCR, while the TCRdb copy is restricted to in-frame clones and leaves out a portion. Seen here are roughly 220,000 clones, about four fifths observed once, and the top ten hold about 2.4%. Material: peripheral blood. These receptors originate from a woman in her sixties with acute or convalescent COVID-19.

The V and J genes are TRBV20-1 and TRBJ2-5; 10 bases agree with TRBD2. With V trimmed by 3 bases and J by 5 bases, 12 bases remained unmatched. The V gene's germline CDR1 is DFQATT and CDR2 SNEGSKA (reference sequence). The CDR3 consists of 16 residues. CDR3: CSASKPSGGAQETQYF. The CDR3 DNA follows: TGCAGTGCTAGTAAGCCGAGCGGGGGGGCCCAGGAGACCCAGTACTTC.

The V gene is TRBV6-6, the J gene TRBJ1-1, with 8 bases matching TRBD1. Germline loops: CDR1 MNHNY, CDR2 SVGAGI (reference sequence). The trim removed 1 base at V and 6 bases at J, leaving 7 bases unmatched. The CDR3 is 15 residues long. The DNA for the CDR3 is TGTGCCAGCAGTTACTGGACAGGGCAAACCCCTGAAGCTTTCTTT. Encoded protein: CASSYWTGQTPEAFF.

CDR3 residues: CASSLVGGTQPYNEQFF. Here the CDR3 DNA reads TGTGCCAGCAGCTTAGTCGGGGGGACGCAGCCCTACAATGAGCAGTTCTTC. The V and J genes are TRBV7-2 and TRBJ2-1; 7 positions agree with TRBD2. Germline assignment: CDR1 SGHTA and CDR2 FQGNSA. This CDR3 region has 17 residues. Trimming at V came to 1 base and at J to 2 bases, leaving 8 bases not matched to a gene.

The chain has TRBV5-1 and TRBJ2-5; 7 nucleotides match TRBD1. V trimming: 0 bases; J trimming: 2 bases; junction bases outside the gene matches: 1. CDR3 length: 14 residues. Germline loops: CDR1 SGHRS, CDR2 YFSETQ. The CDR3 DNA sequence: TGCGCCAGCAGCTTGGCGGGACAGCAAGAGACCCAGTACTTC. It translates to CASSLAGQQETQYF.

The chain links TRBV5-4 to TRBJ1-1, with D possibly being TRBD1 (5 bases). The CDR3 sequence is 13 residues long. The V gene lost 4 bases and the J gene lost 3 bases, with 10 bases spanning the gap. CDR1 is SGHNT, CDR2 YYREEE, per germline (reference sequence). DNA of the CDR3: TGTGCCAGCAGCATTGACAGATACACTGAAGCTTTCTTT. Residues: CASSIDRYTEAFF. Looking up the rest from reference TRBV5-4 and TRBJ1-1 gives the full variable domain: ETGVTQSPTHLIKTRGQQVTLRCSSQSGHNTVSWYQQALGQGPQFIFQYYREEENGRGNFPPRFSGLQFPNYSSELNVNALELDDSALYLCASSIDRYTEAFFGQGTRLTVV.

J is TRBJ1-1 and V is TRBV2, with 8 bases that match TRBD1. There are 11 residues in the CDR3. The ends lost 9 bases at V and 6 bases at J; junction bases unmatched: 3. Germline CDR1 reads SNHLY; CDR2 reads FYNNEI. DNA for the CDR3: TGTGCCAGTCAGGGGGCCTCTGAAGCTTTCTTT. Residues: CASQGASEAFF.

The chain links TRBV30 to TRBJ1-2; 7 bases fit TRBD1. The germline V gene encodes CDR1 GTSNPN and CDR2 SVGIG (reference sequence). CDR3 length: 13 residues. Trimming at V came to 2 bases and at J to 9 bases, leaving 9 bases not matched to a gene. The CDR3 coding sequence is TGTGCCTGGAGTTTTGTCGGGGGACAGAGCTACACCTTC. Its protein is CAWSFVGGQSYTF.

Here the CDR3 DNA reads TGTGCCAGCAGGAAAAGGGGGCTGGGCACTGAAGCTTTCTTT. As protein: CASRKRGLGTEAFF. The rearrangement uses TRBV27 and TRBJ1-1; 7 bases are a match to TRBD1. CDR3 length: 14 amino acids. The ends lost 6 bases at V and 4 bases at J; junction bases unmatched: 8. Germline values: CDR1 MNHEY, CDR2 SMNVEV (reference sequence).

CDR3 sequence (DNA): TGTGCCAGCAGTTTACGGACAGGGCTCCCCTACAATGAGCAGTTCTTC. It yields the protein CASSLRTGLPYNEQFF. The chain uses TRBV28 and TRBJ2-1, with 8 nucleotides matching TRBD1. V lost 2 bases to trimming and J lost 2 bases; unmatched junction nucleotides: 5. Germline CDR1 is MDHEN and CDR2 is SYDVKM. CDR3 length: 16 residues.

This clone has a single count. The chain links TRBV28 to TRBJ1-1; D call uncertain. The V end was cut by 6 bases, the J end by 1 base, with 12 bases between. The length of the CDR3 is 14 residues. Germline V lookup: CDR1 MDHEN, CDR2 SYDVKM. The CDR3 DNA sequence: TGTGCCAGCAGGACGGACGGAGGGAACACTGAAGCTTTCTTT. Translating gives CASRTDGGNTEAFF.

The gene calls are TRBV6-5 and TRBJ2-7; 8 nucleotides align to TRBD2. Germline CDR1 and CDR2: MNHEY and SVGAGI. V shed 10 bases and J 1 base; nucleotides not matched to a gene: 9. CDR3 size: 14 residues. CDR3 sequence: CATRLAGQSYEQYF. The CDR3 nucleotides are TGTGCCACCCGATTAGCGGGACAATCCTACGAGCAGTACTTC.

The chain uses TRBV2 and TRBJ1-1; no clear D. The CDR3 is 12 residues long. CDR1 and CDR2 (germline): SNHLY, FYNNEI. The V end was cut by 2 bases, the J end by 11 bases, with 12 bases between. The CDR3 is CASSESGNRAFF. CDR3 bases: TGTGCCAGCAGTGAATCGGGGAATCGGGCTTTCTTT.

This chain joins TRBV10-3 and TRBJ1-5, with TRBD1 matching 10 bases. CDR3 size: 14 residues. J was trimmed by 1 base and V by 10 bases; bases with no gene match: 4. Germline V lookup: CDR1 ENHRY, CDR2 SYGVKD. The CDR3 loop is CATAGQGSNQPQHF. Here the CDR3 DNA reads TGTGCCACTGCGGGACAGGGGAGCAATCAGCCCCAGCATTTT.

The chain recombines TRBV18 with TRBJ1-1, with D unclear. With 6 bases removed from V and 0 bases from J, the gap between germline ends came to 17 bases. The CDR3 covers 16 residues. Germline values: CDR1 KGHSH, CDR2 LQKENI. CDR3 protein: CASSPIGGLLNTEAFF. The CDR3 DNA reads TGTGCCAGCTCCCCTATTGGAGGGCTACTGAACACTGAAGCTTTCTTT.

The V call is TRBV27, the J call TRBJ2-1; 11 bases align to TRBD2. The germline gives CDR1 MNHEY, CDR2 SMNVEV (reference sequence). With 1 base clipped from V and 8 bases from J, the junction kept 7 bases outside the gene matches. The CDR3 contains 16 residues. CDR3 in DNA: TGTGCCAGCAGTTTATTAGCGGGGGGGCCGGTCTATGAGCAGTTCTTC. Protein sequence: CASSLLAGGPVYEQFF.

The chain uses TRBV2 and TRBJ2-2; 7 bases agree with TRBD1. This CDR3 region has 16 residues. V trimming: 2 bases; J trimming: 3 bases; junction bases outside the gene matches: 6. The germline CDR1 and CDR2 sequences are SNHLY and FYNNEI. The CDR3 spells CASSEIGRGYTGELFF. The DNA for the CDR3 is TGTGCCAGCAGTGAAATAGGCAGGGGGTACACCGGGGAGCTGTTTTTT.

J is TRBJ1-1 and V is TRBV29-1; TRBD1 matches at 8 bases. CDR1 is SQVTM and CDR2 is ANQGSEA in the germline V gene. V trimming: 6 bases; J trimming: 4 bases; junction bases outside the gene matches: 7. There are 13 residues in the CDR3. CDR3 coding DNA: TGCAGCGTCTTGGACAGGGTGAGCACTGAAGCTTTCTTT. Its translation: CSVLDRVSTEAFF.

The CDR3 DNA is TGTGCCAGCTCACCGACAGGGGTCCTTGGAAACACCATATATTTT. Encoded protein: CASSPTGVLGNTIYF. J is TRBJ1-3 and V is TRBV18, with TRBD1 identical over 8 bases. CDR3 size: 15 residues. V gave up 3 bases and J gave up 3 bases; unmatched junction bases: 4. Germline CDR1 KGHSH, CDR2 LQKENI.

The gene calls are TRBV4-2 and TRBJ2-7; 7 bases are a match to TRBD2. This CDR3 is built from 16 residues. V was pared by 1 base and J by 1 base, with 7 bases of the junction left unmatched. From germline, CDR1 is LGHNA and CDR2 YNFKEQ. The chain's CDR3 is CASSQGSSGFSYEQYF. As DNA, the CDR3 is TGTGCCAGCAGCCAAGGGTCTAGCGGATTTTCCTACGAGCAGTACTTC.

The chain links TRBV10-2 to TRBJ1-5, with D tentatively TRBD1 (6 bases). This CDR3 is 13 amino acids long. V lost 6 bases to trimming and J lost 6 bases, with 12 bases between them. Germline V gene data show CDR1 as WSHSY and CDR2 as SAAADI. The CDR3 coding sequence is TGCGCCAGCAGCGGCACAGGGACTCAGCCCCAGCATTTT. This sequence encodes CASSGTGTQPQHF.

The chain joins TRBV6-4 to TRBJ2-7; possible D gene TRBD2, 5 bases. The CDR3 runs 15 residues. The germline V gene has CDR1 MRHNA and CDR2 SNTAGT. The V and J ends lost 2 bases and 0 bases respectively, with 11 bases between them. Here the CDR3 reads CASSDRDLTSYEQYF. CDR3 DNA sequence: TGTGCCAGCAGTGACCGGGATTTAACCTCCTACGAGCAGTACTTC.